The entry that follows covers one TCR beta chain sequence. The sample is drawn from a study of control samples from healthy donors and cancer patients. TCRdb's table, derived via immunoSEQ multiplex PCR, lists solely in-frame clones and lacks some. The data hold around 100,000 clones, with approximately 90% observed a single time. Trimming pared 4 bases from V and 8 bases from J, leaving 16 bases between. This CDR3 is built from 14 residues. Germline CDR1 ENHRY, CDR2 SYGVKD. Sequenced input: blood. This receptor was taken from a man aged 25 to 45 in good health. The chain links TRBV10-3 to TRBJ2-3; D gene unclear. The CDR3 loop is CAISVPLLLGTQYF. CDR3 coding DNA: TGTGCCATCAGTGTACCCCTACTACTGGGTACGCAGTATTTT.